This T cell receptor beta chain was identified in a study of cytomegalovirus exposure and HLA in healthy donors. Study results and caveats: Trimming of TCR beta V- and J-genes showed a link, identified in a later analysis, to a missense DCLRE1C variant. Some TCR beta chains (roughly 150 of them) were listed as cytomegalovirus-associated. Some highly shared sequence variants likely arose as a pipeline artifact. Accurate prediction of HLA-A and HLA-B alleles (for most subjects) was reportedly achieved from TCR beta sequences.

CDR3 length: 14 residues. In germline, CDR1 is MNHNS, CDR2 SASEGT. Trimming cost V 2 bases and J 2 bases; bases outside gene matches: 3. The PCR used 60 Vbeta and 13 Jbeta primers. Produced via immunoSEQ multiplex PCR; TCRdb's table is partial and in-frame only. The profile shows about 200,000 clones, roughly four fifths of them singletons. Concerning this clone itself: Its antigen is undetermined.

The origin of this receptor is a boy aged 2 to 9 in good health and CMV-seronegative. The chain links TRBV6-1 to TRBJ2-7; 7 bases match TRBD2. Input material: PBMCs. This CDR3 reads CASSERGVTYEQYF. Here the CDR3 DNA reads TGTGCCAGCAGTGAACGGGGGGTAACCTACGAGCAGTACTTC.